This TCR beta chain comes out of a study of PD-1 blockade in classical Hodgkin lymphoma. Study-wide background: Patients got intravenous nivolumab 3 mg/kg every 2 weeks.

Each patient's relapse followed autologous stem cell transplantation, and brentuximab vedotin exposure varied. Best outcomes ranged across complete response, partial response and progressive disease. The study, taken as a whole, reports: TCR diversity at baseline was reported to be reduced in newly diagnosed patients relative to healthy donors.

The CDR3 extends over 15 amino acids. Trimming pared 5 bases from V and 4 bases from J, leaving 18 bases between. CDR1 is SGHAT and CDR2 is FQNNGV in the germline V gene. A word on this clone: Its antigen remains unknown.

Only in-frame clones appear in the TCRdb table, and some are missing; sequencing was by immunoSEQ multiplex PCR. In the table there are 70,000 to 80,000 clones, 93% of which are singletons. The sample consisted of peripheral blood mononuclear cells (PBMCs), taken at baseline. This receptor was taken from a human donor with classical Hodgkin lymphoma. This rearrangement joins TRBV11-2 to TRBJ2-7; maybe TRBD1 (6 bases). The CDR3 DNA sequence: TGTGCCAGCAGCCCCCCTCCCACAGGGAATTACGAGCAGTACTTC. Encoded protein: CASSPPPTGNYEQYF.